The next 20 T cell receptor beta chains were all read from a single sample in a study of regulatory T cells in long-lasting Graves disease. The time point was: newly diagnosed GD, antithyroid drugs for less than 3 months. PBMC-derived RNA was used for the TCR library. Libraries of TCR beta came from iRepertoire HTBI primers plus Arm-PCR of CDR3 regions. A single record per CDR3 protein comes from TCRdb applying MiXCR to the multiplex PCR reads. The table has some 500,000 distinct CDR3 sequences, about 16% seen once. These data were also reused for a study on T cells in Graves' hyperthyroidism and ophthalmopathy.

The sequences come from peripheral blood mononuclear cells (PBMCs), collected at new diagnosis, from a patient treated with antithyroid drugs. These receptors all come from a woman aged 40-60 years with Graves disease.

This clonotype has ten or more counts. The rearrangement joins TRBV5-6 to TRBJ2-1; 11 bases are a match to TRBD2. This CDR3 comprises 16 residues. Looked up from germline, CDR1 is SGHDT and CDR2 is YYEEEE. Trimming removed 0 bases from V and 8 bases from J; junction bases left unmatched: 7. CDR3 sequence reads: CASSLALAGGKHEQFF. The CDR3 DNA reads TGTGCCAGCAGCTTGGCCTTAGCGGGGGGGAAACATGAGCAGTTCTTC.

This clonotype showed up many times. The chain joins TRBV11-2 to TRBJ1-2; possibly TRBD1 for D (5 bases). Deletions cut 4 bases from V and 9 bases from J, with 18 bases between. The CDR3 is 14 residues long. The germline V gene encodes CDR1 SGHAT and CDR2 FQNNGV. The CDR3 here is CASSSLVGRASYTF. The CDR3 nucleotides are TGTGCCAGCAGCTCCTTAGTGGGCAGGGCGAGCTACACCTTC.

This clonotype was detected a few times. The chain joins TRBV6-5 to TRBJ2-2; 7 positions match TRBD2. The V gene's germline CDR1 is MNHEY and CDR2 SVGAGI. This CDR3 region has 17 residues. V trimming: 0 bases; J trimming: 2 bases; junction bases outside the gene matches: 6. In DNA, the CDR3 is TGTGCCAGCAGTTACTCGAGCGGGGCTACTAACACCGGGGAGCTGTTTTTT. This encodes CASSYSSGATNTGELFF.

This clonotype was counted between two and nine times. As DNA, the CDR3 is TGCGCCAGCAGCCAAGGGAAAGGGGATCAGCCCCAGCATTTT. Amino acids: CASSQGKGDQPQHF. The gene calls are TRBV4-1 and TRBJ1-5, with D maybe TRBD1 (5 bases). V was clipped by 1 base and J by 5 bases, with 9 bases between them. The length of the CDR3 is 14 residues. The V gene's germline CDR1 is MGHRA and CDR2 YSYEKL.

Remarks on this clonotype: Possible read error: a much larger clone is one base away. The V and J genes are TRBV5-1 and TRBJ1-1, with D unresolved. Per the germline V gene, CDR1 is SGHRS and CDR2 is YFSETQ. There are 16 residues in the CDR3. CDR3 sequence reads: CASSLGRDLPNTVAFF. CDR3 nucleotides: TGCGCCAGCAGCTTGGGGAGGGATCTCCCGAACACTGTAGCTTTCTTT.

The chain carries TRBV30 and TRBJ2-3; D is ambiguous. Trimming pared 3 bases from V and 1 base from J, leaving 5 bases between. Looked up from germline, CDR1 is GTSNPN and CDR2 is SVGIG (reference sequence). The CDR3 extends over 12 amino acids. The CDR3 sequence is CAWSPGTDTQYF. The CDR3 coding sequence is TGTGCCTGGAGCCCAGGCACAGATACGCAGTATTTT.

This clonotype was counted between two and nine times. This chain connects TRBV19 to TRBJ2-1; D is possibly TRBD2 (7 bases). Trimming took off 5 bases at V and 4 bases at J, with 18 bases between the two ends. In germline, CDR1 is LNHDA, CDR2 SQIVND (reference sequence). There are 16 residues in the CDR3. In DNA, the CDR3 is TGTGCCAGTAGTCTAGGGGGGGGTGGGCCTTACAATGAGCAGTTCTTC. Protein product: CASSLGGGGPYNEQFF.

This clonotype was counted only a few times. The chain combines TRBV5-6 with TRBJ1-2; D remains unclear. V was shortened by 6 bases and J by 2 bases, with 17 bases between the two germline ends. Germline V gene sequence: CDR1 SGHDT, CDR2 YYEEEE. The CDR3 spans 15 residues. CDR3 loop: CASTTRRGPNYGYTF. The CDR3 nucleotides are TGTGCCAGCACCACCCGACGAGGGCCGAACTATGGCTACACCTTC.

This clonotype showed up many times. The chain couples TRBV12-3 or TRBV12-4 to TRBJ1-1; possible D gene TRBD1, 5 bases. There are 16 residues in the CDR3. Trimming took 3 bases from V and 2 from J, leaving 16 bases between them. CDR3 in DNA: TGTGCCAGCAGTTTCCACCAGGGAGTAGGCAACACTGAAGCTTTCTTT. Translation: CASSFHQGVGNTEAFF.

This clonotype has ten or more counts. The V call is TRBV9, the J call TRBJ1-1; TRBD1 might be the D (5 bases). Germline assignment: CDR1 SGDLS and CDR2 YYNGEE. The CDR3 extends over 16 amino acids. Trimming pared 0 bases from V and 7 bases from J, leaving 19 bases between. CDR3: CASSVGWGPRNDEAFF. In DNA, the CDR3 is TGTGCCAGCAGCGTAGGTTGGGGACCAAGGAACGATGAAGCTTTCTTT.

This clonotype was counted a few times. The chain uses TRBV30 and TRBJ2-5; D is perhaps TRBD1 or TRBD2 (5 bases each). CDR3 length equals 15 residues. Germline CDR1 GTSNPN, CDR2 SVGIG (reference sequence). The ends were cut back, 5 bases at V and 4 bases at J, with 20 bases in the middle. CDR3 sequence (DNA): TGTGCCTGGGGGGCCGGGACCCCGAGGGGAGAGACCCAGTACTTC. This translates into CAWGAGTPRGETQYF.

CDR3 bases: TGTGCCAGCAGTTTATTTTCCGGGACAGGGATTTTTAACACCTTC. Residues: CASSLFSGTGIFNTF. V is TRBV28 and J is TRBJ1-2; 9 positions match TRBD1. Germline V CDR1 and CDR2: MDHEN, SYDVKM. This CDR3 is built from 15 residues. After removal of 1 base from V and 12 bases from J, the junction contained 12 bases not matched to a gene.

Here the CDR3 reads CASSPQGGENTEAFF. As DNA, the CDR3 is TGTGCCAGCAGTCCGCAGGGAGGAGAGAACACTGAAGCTTTCTTT. The J gene is TRBJ1-1, the V gene TRBV28, with TRBD1 as a possible D gene (5 bases). The germline gives CDR1 MDHEN, CDR2 SYDVKM. V lost 5 bases and J 1 base, leaving 14 bases between the germline ends. The CDR3 extends over 15 amino acids. Variable domain in full (rest from reference TRBV28 and TRBJ1-1): DVKVTQSSRYLVKRTGEKVFLECVQDMDHENMFWYRQDPGLGLRLIYFSYDVKMKEKGDIPEGYSVSREKKERFSLILESASTNQTSMYLCASSPQGGENTEAFFGQGTRLTVV.

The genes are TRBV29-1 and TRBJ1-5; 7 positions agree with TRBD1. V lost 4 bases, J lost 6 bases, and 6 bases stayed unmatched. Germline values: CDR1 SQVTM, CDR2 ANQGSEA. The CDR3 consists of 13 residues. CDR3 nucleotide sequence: TGCAGCGTTGGGGCTTCAGGGGGTCAGCCCCAGCATTTT. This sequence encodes CSVGASGGQPQHF.

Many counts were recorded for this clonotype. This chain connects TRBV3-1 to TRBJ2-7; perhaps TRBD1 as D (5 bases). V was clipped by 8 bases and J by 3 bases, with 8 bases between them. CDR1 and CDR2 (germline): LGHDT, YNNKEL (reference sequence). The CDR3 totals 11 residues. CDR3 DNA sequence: TGTGCCAGCGTCCAGGGCTACGAGCAGTACTTC. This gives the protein CASVQGYEQYF.

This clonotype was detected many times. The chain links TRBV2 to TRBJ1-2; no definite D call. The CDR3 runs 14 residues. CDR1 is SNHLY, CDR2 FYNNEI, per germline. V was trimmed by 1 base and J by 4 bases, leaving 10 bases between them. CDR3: CASSEGEGSYGYTF. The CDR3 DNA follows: TGTGCCAGCAGTGAAGGCGAAGGATCCTATGGCTACACCTTC.

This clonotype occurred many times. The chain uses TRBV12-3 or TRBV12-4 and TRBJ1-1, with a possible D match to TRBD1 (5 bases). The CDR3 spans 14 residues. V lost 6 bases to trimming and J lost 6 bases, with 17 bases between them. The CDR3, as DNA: TGTGCCAGCAGCCCAGGGCAGGGTCGGGCTGAAGCTTTCTTT. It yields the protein CASSPGQGRAEAFF.

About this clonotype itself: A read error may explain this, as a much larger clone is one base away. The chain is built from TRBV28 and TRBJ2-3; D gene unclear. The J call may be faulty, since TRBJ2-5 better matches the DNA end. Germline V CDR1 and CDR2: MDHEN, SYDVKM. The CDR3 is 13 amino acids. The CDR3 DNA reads TGTGCCAGCAGTTTCGAACAATGGGGGACCCAGTACTTC. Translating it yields CASSFEQWGTQYF.

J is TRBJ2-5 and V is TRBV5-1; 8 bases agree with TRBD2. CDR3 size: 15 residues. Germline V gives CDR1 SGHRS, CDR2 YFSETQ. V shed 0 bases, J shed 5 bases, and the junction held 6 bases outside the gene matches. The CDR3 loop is CASSLVAGGTETQYF. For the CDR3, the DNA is TGCGCCAGCAGCTTGGTTGCGGGGGGCACGGAGACCCAGTACTTC.

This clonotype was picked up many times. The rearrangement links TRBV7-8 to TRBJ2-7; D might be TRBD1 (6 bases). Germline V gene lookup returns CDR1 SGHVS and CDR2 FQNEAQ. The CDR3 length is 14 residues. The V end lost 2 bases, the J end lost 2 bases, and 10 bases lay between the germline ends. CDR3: CASSLFRGTYEQYF. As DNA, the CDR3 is TGTGCCAGCAGCTTATTCAGGGGAACCTACGAGCAGTACTTC. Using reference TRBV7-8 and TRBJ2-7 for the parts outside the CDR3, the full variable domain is GAGVSQSPRYKVAKRGQDVALRCDPISGHVSLFWYQQALGQGPEFLTYFQNEAQLDKSGLPSDRFFAERPEGSVSTLKIQRTQQEDSAVYLCASSLFRGTYEQYFGPGTRLTVT.